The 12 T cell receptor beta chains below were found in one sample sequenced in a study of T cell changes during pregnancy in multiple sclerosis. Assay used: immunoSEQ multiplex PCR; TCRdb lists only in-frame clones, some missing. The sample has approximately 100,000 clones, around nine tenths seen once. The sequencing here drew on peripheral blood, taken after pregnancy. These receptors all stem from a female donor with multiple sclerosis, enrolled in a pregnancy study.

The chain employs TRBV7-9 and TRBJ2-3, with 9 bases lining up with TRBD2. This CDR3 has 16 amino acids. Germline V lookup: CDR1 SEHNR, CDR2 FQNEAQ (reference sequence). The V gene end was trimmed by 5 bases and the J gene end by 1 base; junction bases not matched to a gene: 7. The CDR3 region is CASSRAGGIGTDTQYF. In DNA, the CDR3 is TGTGCCAGCAGCCGCGCGGGAGGGATTGGCACAGATACGCAGTATTTT.

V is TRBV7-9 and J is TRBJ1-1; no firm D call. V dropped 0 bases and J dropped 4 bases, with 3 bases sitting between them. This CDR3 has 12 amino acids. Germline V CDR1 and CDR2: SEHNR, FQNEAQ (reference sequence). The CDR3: CASSLASTEAFF. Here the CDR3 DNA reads TGTGCCAGCAGCTTAGCCAGCACTGAAGCTTTCTTT.

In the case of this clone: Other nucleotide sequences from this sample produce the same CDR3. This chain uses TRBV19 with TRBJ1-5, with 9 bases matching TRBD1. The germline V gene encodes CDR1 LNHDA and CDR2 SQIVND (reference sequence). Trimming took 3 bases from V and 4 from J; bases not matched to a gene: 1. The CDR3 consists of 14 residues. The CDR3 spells CASSIDRGNQPQHF. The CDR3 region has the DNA TGTGCCAGTAGTATTGACAGGGGGAATCAGCCCCAGCATTTT.

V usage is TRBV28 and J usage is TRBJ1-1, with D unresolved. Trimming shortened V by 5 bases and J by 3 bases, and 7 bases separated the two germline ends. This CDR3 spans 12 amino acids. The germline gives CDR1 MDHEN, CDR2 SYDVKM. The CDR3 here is CASSRLYTEAFF. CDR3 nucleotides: TGTGCCAGCAGTCGACTGTACACTGAAGCTTTCTTT. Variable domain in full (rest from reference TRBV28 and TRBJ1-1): DVKVTQSSRYLVKRTGEKVFLECVQDMDHENMFWYRQDPGLGLRLIYFSYDVKMKEKGDIPEGYSVSREKKERFSLILESASTNQTSMYLCASSRLYTEAFFGQGTRLTVV.

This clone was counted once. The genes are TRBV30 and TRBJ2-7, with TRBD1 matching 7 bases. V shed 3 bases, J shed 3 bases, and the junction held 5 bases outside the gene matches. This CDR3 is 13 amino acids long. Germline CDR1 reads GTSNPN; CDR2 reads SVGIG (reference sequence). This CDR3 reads CAWSDRVGYEQYF. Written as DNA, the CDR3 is TGTGCCTGGAGCGACAGGGTCGGCTACGAGCAGTACTTC.

CDR3 protein: CASSLKQGSKNIQYF. CDR3 nucleotide sequence: TGTGCCAGCAGCTTGAAACAGGGATCCAAAAACATTCAGTACTTC. This rearrangement joins TRBV5-4 to TRBJ2-4, with D possibly being TRBD1 (6 bases). The V gene lost 1 base and the J gene lost 2 bases, with 10 bases spanning the gap. This CDR3 is built from 15 residues. CDR1 and CDR2 (germline): SGHNT, YYREEE (reference sequence).

The CDR3, as DNA: TGTGCCAGCAGCGTCGAGGTTGGGGAGCTGTTTTTT. This encodes CASSVEVGELFF. V and J are TRBV7-6 and TRBJ2-2; D uncertain. Trimming took off 5 bases at V and 8 bases at J, with 9 bases between the two ends. The CDR3 consists of 12 residues. The V gene's germline CDR1 is SGHVS and CDR2 FNYEAQ.

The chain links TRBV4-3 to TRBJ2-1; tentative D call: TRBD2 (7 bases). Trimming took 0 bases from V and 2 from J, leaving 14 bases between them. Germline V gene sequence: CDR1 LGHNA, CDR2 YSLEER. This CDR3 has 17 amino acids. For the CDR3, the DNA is TGCGCCAGCAGCCAAGAATCGGGGGGACACACCTACAATGAGCAGTTCTTC. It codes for CASSQESGGHTYNEQFF.

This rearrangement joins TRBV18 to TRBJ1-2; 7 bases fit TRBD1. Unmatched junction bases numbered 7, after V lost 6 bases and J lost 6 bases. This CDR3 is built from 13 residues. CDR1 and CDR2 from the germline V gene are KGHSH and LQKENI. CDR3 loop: CASSLTGEDGYTF. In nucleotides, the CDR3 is TGTGCCAGCTCCCTTACAGGGGAGGATGGCTACACCTTC.

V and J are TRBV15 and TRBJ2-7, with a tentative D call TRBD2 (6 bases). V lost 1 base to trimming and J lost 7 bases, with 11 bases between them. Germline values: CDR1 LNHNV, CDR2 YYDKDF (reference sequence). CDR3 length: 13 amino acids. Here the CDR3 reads CATSRVPGLEQYF. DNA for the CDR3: TGTGCCACCAGCAGAGTCCCTGGACTAGAGCAGTACTTC.

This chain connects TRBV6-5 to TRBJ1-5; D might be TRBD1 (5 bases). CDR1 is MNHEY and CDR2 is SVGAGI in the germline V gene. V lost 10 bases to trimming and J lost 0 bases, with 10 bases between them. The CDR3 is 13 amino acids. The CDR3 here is CATRGDSNQPQHF. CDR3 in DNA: TGTGCCACCCGGGGGGATAGCAATCAGCCCCAGCATTTT.

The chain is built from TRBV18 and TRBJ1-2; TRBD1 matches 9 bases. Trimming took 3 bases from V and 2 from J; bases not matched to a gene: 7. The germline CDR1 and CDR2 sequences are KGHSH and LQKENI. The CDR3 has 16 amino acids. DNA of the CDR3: TGTGCCAGCTCACCTCCCGGGACAGGGAAAAACTATGGCTACACCTTC. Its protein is CASSPPGTGKNYGYTF.